Listed below are T cell receptor beta chains from one sample, sequenced in a study of T cells after yellow fever vaccination. Via MiXCR, TCRdb re-called the 5' RACE reads, giving one row per CDR3 protein. The top ten clones hold approximately 15% of a sample with around 550,000 distinct CDR3 sequences, over 15% of them seen once. Source: PBMCs, taken 15 days after the yellow fever booster vaccination. These receptors were collected from a man aged 30-40 years who received the YFV17D yellow fever vaccine. Each CDR3 is given with its conserved first and last residue. The D gene is left open where the match is weak. Size tells how often a clone was seen (once, few, many) or the class of an expanded clone, and some rows leave it out.

D gene: TRBD2
V gene: TRBV18
clone size: -
J gene: TRBJ2-3
CDR3 protein: CASSPQLAVDTQYF
CDR3 DNA: TGTGCCAGCTCACCTCAGCTAGCGGTCGATACGCAGTATTTT

D gene: -
V gene: TRBV6-1
clone size: -
J gene: TRBJ2-5
CDR3 protein: CASSVPPETQYF
CDR3 DNA: TGTGCCAGCAGTGTCCCCCCCGAGACCCAGTACTTC

D gene: TRBD2
V gene: TRBV25-1
clone size: -
J gene: TRBJ2-7
CDR3 protein: CASSDQLAGGQYEQYF
CDR3 DNA: TGTGCCAGCAGTGATCAACTAGCGGGAGGGCAATACGAGCAGTACTTC

D gene: -
V gene: TRBV5-1
clone size: few
J gene: TRBJ2-1
CDR3 protein: CASSINSNEQFF
CDR3 DNA: TGCGCCAGCAGCATCAACTCCAATGAGCAGTTCTTC

D gene: TRBD1
V gene: TRBV20-1
clone size: few
J gene: TRBJ1-6
CDR3 protein: CSVGDSNNSPLHF
CDR3 DNA: TGCAGTGTCGGGGACAGCAATAATTCACCCCTCCACTTT

D gene: TRBD1
V gene: TRBV5-1
clone size: few
J gene: TRBJ1-1
CDR3 protein: CASSFTGVTEAFF
CDR3 DNA: TGCGCCAGCAGCTTCACAGGGGTCACTGAAGCTTTCTTT

D gene: TRBD2
V gene: TRBV20-1
clone size: few
J gene: TRBJ2-1
CDR3 protein: CSAARTSGTNEQFF
CDR3 DNA: TGCAGTGCTGCCCGAACTAGCGGGACCAATGAGCAGTTCTTC

D gene: -
V gene: TRBV7-2
clone size: -
J gene: TRBJ2-5
CDR3 protein: CASSHQGGETQYF
CDR3 DNA: TGTGCCAGCAGCCATCAGGGAGGAGAGACCCAGTACTTC

D gene: TRBD2
V gene: TRBV7-6
clone size: -
J gene: TRBJ2-2
CDR3 protein: CASTPAGGSRTGELFF
CDR3 DNA: TGTGCCAGCACCCCTGCCGGGGGGAGCCGGACCGGGGAGCTGTTTTTT

D gene: -
V gene: TRBV6-2/TRBV6-3
clone size: -
J gene: TRBJ2-1
CDR3 protein: CASSTLQPGYNEQFF
CDR3 DNA: TGTGCCAGCAGCACCCTCCAACCAGGATACAATGAGCAGTTCTTC

D gene: -
V gene: TRBV29-1
clone size: few
J gene: TRBJ1-4
CDR3 protein: CSVAIGLGTNEKLFF
CDR3 DNA: TGCAGCGTAGCCATTGGGCTTGGTACTAATGAAAAACTGTTTTTT

D gene: -
V gene: TRBV6-1
clone size: -
J gene: TRBJ1-2
CDR3 protein: CASREASTGYGYTF
CDR3 DNA: TGTGCCAGCAGAGAAGCATCAACGGGATATGGCTACACCTTC

D gene: -
V gene: TRBV6-1
clone size: -
J gene: TRBJ1-5
CDR3 protein: CASSRGINQPQHF
CDR3 DNA: TGTGCCAGCAGCCGGGGGATTAATCAGCCCCAGCATTTT

D gene: -
V gene: TRBV12-3/TRBV12-4
clone size: -
J gene: TRBJ2-1
CDR3 protein: CASSSPEGAGEQFF
CDR3 DNA: TGTGCCAGCAGTTCCCCCGAGGGGGCGGGAGAGCAGTTCTTC

D gene: -
V gene: TRBV7-2
clone size: few
J gene: TRBJ2-3
CDR3 protein: CASSLAVGGWTDTQYF
CDR3 DNA: TGTGCCAGCAGCTTAGCCGTGGGAGGCTGGACAGATACGCAGTATTTT

D gene: -
V gene: TRBV7-8
clone size: -
J gene: TRBJ2-5
CDR3 protein: CASSLALGQGTQYF
CDR3 DNA: TGTGCCAGCAGCTTAGCGCTGGGGCAAGGGACCCAGTACTTC

D gene: TRBD2
V gene: TRBV27
clone size: few
J gene: TRBJ2-2
CDR3 protein: CASSFSQREGFTGELFF
CDR3 DNA: TGTGCCAGCAGTTTTAGCCAGCGGGAGGGCTTCACCGGGGAGCTGTTTTTT

D gene: TRBD2
V gene: TRBV20-1
clone size: -
J gene: TRBJ2-2
CDR3 protein: CSARAYSSGTNTGELFF
CDR3 DNA: TGCAGTGCTAGAGCATATTCTAGCGGGACGAACACCGGGGAGCTGTTTTTT

D gene: TRBD1
V gene: TRBV28
clone size: many
J gene: TRBJ2-3
CDR3 protein: CASSFAGGPDTQYF
CDR3 DNA: TGTGCCAGCAGTTTCGCAGGGGGTCCAGATACGCAGTATTTT

D gene: -
V gene: TRBV5-6
clone size: once
J gene: TRBJ2-7
CDR3 protein: CASSLRSAYEQYF
CDR3 DNA: TGTGCCAGCAGCTTGCGGAGCGCCTACGAGCAGTACTTC